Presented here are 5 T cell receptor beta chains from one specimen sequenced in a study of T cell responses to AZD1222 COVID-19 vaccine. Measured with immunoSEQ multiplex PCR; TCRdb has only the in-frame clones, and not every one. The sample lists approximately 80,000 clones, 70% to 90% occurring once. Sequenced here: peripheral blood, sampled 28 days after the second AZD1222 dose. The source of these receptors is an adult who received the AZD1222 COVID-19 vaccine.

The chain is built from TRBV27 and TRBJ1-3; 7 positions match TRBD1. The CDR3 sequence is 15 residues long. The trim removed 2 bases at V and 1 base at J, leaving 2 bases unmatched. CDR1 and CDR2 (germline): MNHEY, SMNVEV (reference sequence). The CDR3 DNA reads TGTGCCAGCAGTTTAGGCAGGGGGTCTGGAAACACCATATATTTT. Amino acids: CASSLGRGSGNTIYF.

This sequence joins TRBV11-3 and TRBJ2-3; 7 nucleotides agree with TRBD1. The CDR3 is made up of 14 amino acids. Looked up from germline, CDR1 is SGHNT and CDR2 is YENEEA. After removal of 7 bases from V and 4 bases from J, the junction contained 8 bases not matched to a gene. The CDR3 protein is CASTGGNSPDTQYF. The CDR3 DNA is TGTGCCAGCACAGGGGGAAACTCTCCAGATACGCAGTATTTT.

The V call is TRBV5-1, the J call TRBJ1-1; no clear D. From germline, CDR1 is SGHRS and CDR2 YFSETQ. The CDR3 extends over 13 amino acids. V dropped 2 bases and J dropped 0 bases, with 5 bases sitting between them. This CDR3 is CASSFEMNTEAFF. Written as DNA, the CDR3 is TGCGCCAGCAGCTTCGAGATGAACACTGAAGCTTTCTTT.

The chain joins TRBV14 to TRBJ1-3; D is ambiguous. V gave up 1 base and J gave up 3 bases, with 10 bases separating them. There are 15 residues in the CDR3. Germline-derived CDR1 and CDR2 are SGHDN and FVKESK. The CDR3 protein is CASSQAALVGNTIYF. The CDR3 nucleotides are TGTGCCAGCAGCCAAGCAGCTCTGGTTGGAAACACCATATATTTT.

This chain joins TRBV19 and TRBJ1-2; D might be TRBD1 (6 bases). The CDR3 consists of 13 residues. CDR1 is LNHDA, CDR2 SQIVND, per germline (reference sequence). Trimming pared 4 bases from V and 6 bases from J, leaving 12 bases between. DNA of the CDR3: TGTGCCAGTAGTAACGACAGGAACGATGGCTACACCTTC. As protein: CASSNDRNDGYTF.